Listed here are 4 T cell receptor beta chains from one sample, sequenced in a study of post-analysis software for immune sequencing data. TCR beta cDNA libraries included unique molecular identifiers. In TCRdb, the PCR reads were re-called with MiXCR into one record per CDR3 protein. The data contain about 160,000 distinct CDR3 sequences, about 36% of them singletons. This sample comprised blood, obtained after autologous hematopoietic stem cell transplantation. The receptors were sampled from a girl aged 10-17 years with multiple sclerosis.

The gene calls are TRBV10-1 and TRBJ1-2, with a weak D call TRBD1 (5 bases). This CDR3 contains 14 residues. Germline V CDR1 and CDR2: WNHNN, SYGVQD (reference sequence). The ends were cut back, 8 bases at V and 0 bases at J, with 13 bases in the middle. The CDR3 region has the DNA TGCGCCAGCTCCGGCAGGGCCACTAACTATGGCTACACCTTC. As protein: CASSGRATNYGYTF.

This clonotype was counted only a few times. The chain employs TRBV29-1 and TRBJ1-5; D may be TRBD1 (5 bases). CDR3 size: 15 residues. CDR1 is SQVTM, CDR2 ANQGSEA, per germline. V lost 7 bases to trimming and J lost 2 bases, with 18 bases between them. Written as DNA, the CDR3 is TGCAGCGCCGTTGTGGGGGGTTGGGGCAATCAGCCCCAGCATTTT. This gives the protein CSAVVGGWGNQPQHF.

There are many counts of this clonotype. The V gene is TRBV12-3 or TRBV12-4, the J gene TRBJ1-2; D not certain. Trimming took 1 base from V and 4 from J, leaving 4 bases between them. The CDR3 is 12 residues long. CDR3 loop: CASSLGLYGYTF. The CDR3 bases are TGTGCCAGCAGTTTAGGGCTCTATGGCTACACCTTC.

This clonotype was seen a few times. The chain joins TRBV20-1 to TRBJ2-1, with 8 bases matching TRBD2. The junction had 7 bases not matched to a gene; V was cut back by 1 base and J by 5 bases. CDR3 length equals 15 residues. CDR1 is DFQATT, CDR2 SNEGSKA, per germline (reference sequence). The CDR3 coding sequence is TGCAGTGCTAGAGTCGCGGGAGGAGCTCACAATGAGCAGTTCTTC. Translation: CSARVAGGAHNEQFF.